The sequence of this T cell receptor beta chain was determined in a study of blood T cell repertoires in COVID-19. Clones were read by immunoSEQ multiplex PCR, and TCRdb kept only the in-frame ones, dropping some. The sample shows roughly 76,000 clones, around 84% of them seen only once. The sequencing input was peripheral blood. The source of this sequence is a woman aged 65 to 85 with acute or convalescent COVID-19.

CDR3 DNA: TGTGCCAGCAGTTCGGGGGGAAACACCATATATTTT. It specifies CASSSGGNTIYF. The chain uses TRBV6-5 and TRBJ1-3; D ambiguous. V was cut by 4 bases and J by 4 bases, with 5 bases left in between. The CDR3 is 12 residues long. The germline V gene encodes CDR1 MNHEY and CDR2 SVGAGI.